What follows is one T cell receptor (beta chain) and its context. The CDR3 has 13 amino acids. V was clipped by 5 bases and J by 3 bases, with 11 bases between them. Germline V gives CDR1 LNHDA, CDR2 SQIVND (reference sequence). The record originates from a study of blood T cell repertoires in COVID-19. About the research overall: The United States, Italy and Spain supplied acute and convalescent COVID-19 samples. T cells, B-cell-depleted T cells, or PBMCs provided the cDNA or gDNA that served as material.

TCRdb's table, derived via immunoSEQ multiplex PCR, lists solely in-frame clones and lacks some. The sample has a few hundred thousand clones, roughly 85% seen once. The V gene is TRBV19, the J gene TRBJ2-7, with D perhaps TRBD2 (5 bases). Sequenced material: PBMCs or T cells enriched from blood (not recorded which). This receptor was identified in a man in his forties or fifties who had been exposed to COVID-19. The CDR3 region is CASSEGRGYEQYF. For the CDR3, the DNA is TGTGCCAGTAGTGAGGGAAGAGGCTACGAGCAGTACTTC.